This T cell receptor beta chain was sequenced during a study of response to subunit inactivated influenza vaccine. Findings of the study overall: Each seasonal influenza vaccination recruits few new T cells, the authors suggested.

TCRdb reprocessed the RT-PCR reads via MiXCR and lists one record per CDR3 protein. In the table there are approximately 730,000 distinct CDR3 sequences, roughly 14% of which are singletons. With regard to this clonotype: Its antigen is currently unknown.

This TCR came from a man between 50 and 59 years old who received an inactivated influenza vaccine. Material: PBMCs from blood, obtained 14 to 15 days before vaccination.

The CDR3 DNA is TGTGCCAGCAGTGAAAGCCGGGACAGGGGGCGGTACGAGCAGTACTTC. Protein product: CASSESRDRGRYEQYF. The chain uses TRBV6-1 and TRBJ2-7; TRBD1 aligns across 12 bases. With V trimmed by 2 bases and J by 4 bases, 6 bases remained unmatched. CDR1 MNHNS and CDR2 SASEGT come from the germline V gene. The CDR3 runs to 16 residues.